This T cell receptor (beta chain) was found in a study of blood T cell repertoires in COVID-19. The wider study: T cells, B-cell-depleted T cells, or PBMCs provided the cDNA or gDNA that served as material.

This study enrolled people aged 18 to 89 from around 25 US geographic areas. Participant reports of clinical history set cohort assignment. TCRdb's copy holds only in-frame clones and misses some; the assay was immunoSEQ multiplex PCR. The sample shows 150,000 to 200,000 clones, around 73% of them seen only once. This TCR came from a woman aged 50 to 60 who had recovered from COVID-19. The specimen sequenced was PBMCs or T cells enriched from blood (not recorded which).

The CDR3 coding sequence is TGTGCCAGCGGATGGGACTCCCCAACCCCAGATACGCAGTATTTT. Translated, it gives CASGWDSPTPDTQYF. This rearrangement joins TRBV28 to TRBJ2-3; tentative D call: TRBD2 (6 bases). Germline-derived CDR1 and CDR2 are MDHEN and SYDVKM. The CDR3 runs to 15 residues. Trimming removed 8 bases from V and 4 bases from J, with 19 bases in between.